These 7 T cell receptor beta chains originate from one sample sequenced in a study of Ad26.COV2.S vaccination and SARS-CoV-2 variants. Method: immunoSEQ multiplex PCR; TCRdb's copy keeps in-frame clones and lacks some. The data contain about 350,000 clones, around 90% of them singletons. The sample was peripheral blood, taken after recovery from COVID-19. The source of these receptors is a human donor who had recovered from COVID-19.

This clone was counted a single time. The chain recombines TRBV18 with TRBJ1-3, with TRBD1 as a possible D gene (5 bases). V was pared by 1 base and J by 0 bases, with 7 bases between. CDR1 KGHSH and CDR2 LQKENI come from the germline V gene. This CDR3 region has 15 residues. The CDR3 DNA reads TGTGCCAGCTCACCACGTCAGGGCTCTGGAAACACCATATATTTT. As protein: CASSPRQGSGNTIYF. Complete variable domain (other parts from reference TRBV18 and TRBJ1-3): NAGVMQNPRHLVRRRGQEARLRCSPMKGHSHVYWYRQLPEEGLKFMVYLQKENIIDESGMPKERFSAEFPKEGPSILRIQQVVRGDSAAYFCASSPRQGSGNTIYFGEGSWLTVV.

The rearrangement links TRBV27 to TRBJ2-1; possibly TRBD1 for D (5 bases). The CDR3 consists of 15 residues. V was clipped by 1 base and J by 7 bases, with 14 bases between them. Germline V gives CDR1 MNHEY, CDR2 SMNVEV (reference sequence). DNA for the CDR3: TGTGCCAGCAGTTTATACAGGTCGGAGCAGAATGAGCAGTTCTTC. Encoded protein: CASSLYRSEQNEQFF.

CDR3 amino acids: CASSQPLAGGFGGELFF. The CDR3 DNA reads as TGTGCCAGCAGTCAACCGCTAGCGGGGGGCTTCGGCGGGGAGCTGTTTTTT. J is TRBJ2-2 and V is TRBV11-3; 11 bases line up with TRBD2. Germline V gene lookup returns CDR1 SGHNT and CDR2 YENEEA. Unmatched junction bases numbered 13, after V lost 6 bases and J lost 7 bases. This CDR3 comprises 17 residues.

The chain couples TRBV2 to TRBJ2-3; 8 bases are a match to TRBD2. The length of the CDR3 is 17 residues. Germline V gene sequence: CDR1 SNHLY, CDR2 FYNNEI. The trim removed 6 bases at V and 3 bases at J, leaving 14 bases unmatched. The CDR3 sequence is CASSSDWAGGRTDTQYF. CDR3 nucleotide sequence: TGTGCCAGCAGCTCGGATTGGGCGGGGGGCCGGACAGATACGCAGTATTTT.

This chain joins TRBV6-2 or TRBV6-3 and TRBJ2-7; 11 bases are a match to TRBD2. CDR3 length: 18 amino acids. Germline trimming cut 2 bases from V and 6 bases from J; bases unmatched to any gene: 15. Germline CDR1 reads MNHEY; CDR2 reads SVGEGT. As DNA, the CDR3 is TGTGCCAGCAGTTACAGCCCAACTAGCGGGGGCCTTTTAGGCGAGCAGTACTTC. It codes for CASSYSPTSGGLLGEQYF.

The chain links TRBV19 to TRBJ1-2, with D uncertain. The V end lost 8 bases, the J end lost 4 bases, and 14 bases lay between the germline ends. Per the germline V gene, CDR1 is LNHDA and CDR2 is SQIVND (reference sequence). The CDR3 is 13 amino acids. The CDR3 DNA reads TGTGCCAGTGCCCCCAAACTAATCTATGGCTACACCTTC. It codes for CASAPKLIYGYTF. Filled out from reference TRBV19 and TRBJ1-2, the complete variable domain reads DGGITQSPKYLFRKEGQNVTLSCEQNLNHDAMYWYRQDPGQGLRLIYYSQIVNDFQKGDIAEGYSVSREKKESFPLTVTSAQKNPTAFYLCASAPKLIYGYTFGSGTRLTVV.

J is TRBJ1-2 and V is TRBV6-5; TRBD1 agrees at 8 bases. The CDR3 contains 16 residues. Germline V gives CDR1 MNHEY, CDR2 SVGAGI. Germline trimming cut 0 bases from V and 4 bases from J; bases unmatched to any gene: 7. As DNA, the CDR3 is TGTGCCAGCAGTTACTCGCTCCAGGGGGCCTTCTATGGCTACACCTTC. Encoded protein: CASSYSLQGAFYGYTF.